The 3 T cell receptor beta chains in this list originate from one sample, sequenced in a study of PD-L1 blockade in urothelial cancer. Time point given: pretreatment peripheral blood. Some clones are missing from TCRdb's copy, which holds only in-frame ones; the method was immunoSEQ multiplex PCR. The data hold approximately 79,000 clones, with 70% to 90% observed a single time. Material: PBMCs, obtained around atezolizumab (anti-PD-L1) treatment. The receptors derive from a man aged 35 to 55 with urothelial cancer.

The J gene is TRBJ1-1, the V gene TRBV27; 7 bases are a match to TRBD1. Germline CDR1 MNHEY, CDR2 SMNVEV (reference sequence). The CDR3 length is 12 residues. The trim removed 5 bases at V and 10 bases at J, leaving 7 bases unmatched. The CDR3 sequence is CASSHPRGTAFF. CDR3 bases: TGTGCCAGCAGTCACCCCAGGGGGACAGCTTTCTTT.

The chain uses TRBV28 and TRBJ1-2; the match to TRBD1 covers 7 bases. CDR3 size: 14 residues. J gave up 2 bases and V 6 bases, and 6 bases lay outside the gene matches. The V gene's germline CDR1 is MDHEN and CDR2 SYDVKM. The CDR3 DNA reads TGTGCCAGCAGAAAGCAGGGGGTCAACTATGGCTACACCTTC. Residues: CASRKQGVNYGYTF.

The CDR3 sequence: CASSIRTDFNEKLFF. The CDR3 DNA reads TGTGCCAGTAGTATTCGCACCGACTTTAATGAAAAACTGTTTTTT. This chain connects TRBV19 to TRBJ1-4; D gene ambiguous. V was shortened by 3 bases and J by 4 bases, with 12 bases between the two germline ends. Germline assignment: CDR1 LNHDA and CDR2 SQIVND (reference sequence). The CDR3 is 15 amino acids.